This section outlines one T cell receptor (beta chain) sequence together with its context. Its antigen is not known. Germline-derived CDR1 and CDR2 are MDHEN and SYDVKM. The CDR3 length is 13 residues. From 3,500 to 4,000 ng of total RNA, each TCR library was prepared. Incorporation of UMIs carrying a 6-nucleotide sample barcode was performed by template switching. TCRdb reprocessed the 5' RACE reads and reports one entry per CDR3 protein, with no DNA. This table lists about 160,000 distinct CDR3 sequences. This entry comes from a study of monozygotic twins with inflammatory bowel disease. Whole-study results and caveats: Differing T cell subtypes remained indistinguishable.

Blood, 2.5 to 3 ml, was drawn per donor. This receptor was taken from a human donor with ulcerative colitis or Crohn's disease, or a healthy co-twin of an affected twin (not recorded which). Sequenced material: blood. The chain employs TRBV28 and TRBJ2-7; lacking DNA, the TRBD2 call made by TCRdb goes unchecked. The CDR3 sequence: CASSRQWVYEQYF.